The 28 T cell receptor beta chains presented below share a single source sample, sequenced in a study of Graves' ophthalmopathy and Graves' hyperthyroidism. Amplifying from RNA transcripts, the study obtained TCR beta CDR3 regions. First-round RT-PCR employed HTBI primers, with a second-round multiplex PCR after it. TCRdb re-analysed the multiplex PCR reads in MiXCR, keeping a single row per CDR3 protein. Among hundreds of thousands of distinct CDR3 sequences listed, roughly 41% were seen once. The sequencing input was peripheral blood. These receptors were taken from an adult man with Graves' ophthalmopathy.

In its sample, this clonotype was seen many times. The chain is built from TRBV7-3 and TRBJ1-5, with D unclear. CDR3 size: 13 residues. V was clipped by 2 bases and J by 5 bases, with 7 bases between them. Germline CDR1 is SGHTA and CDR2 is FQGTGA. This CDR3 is CASSLGPDQPQHF. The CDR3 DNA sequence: TGTGCCAGCAGCTTAGGACCTGATCAGCCCCAGCATTTT.

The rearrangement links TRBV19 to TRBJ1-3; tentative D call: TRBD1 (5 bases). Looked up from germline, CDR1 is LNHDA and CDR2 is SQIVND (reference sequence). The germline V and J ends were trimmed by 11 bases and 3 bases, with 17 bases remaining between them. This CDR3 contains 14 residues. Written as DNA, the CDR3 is TGTGCCTGGAGTGCGGGACGGAGTGGAAACACCATATATTTT. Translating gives CAWSAGRSGNTIYF.

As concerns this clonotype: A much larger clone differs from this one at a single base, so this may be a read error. Written as DNA, the CDR3 is TGTGCCAGCAGCTTACAACAGGGCGGCTACACCTTC. This translates into CASSLQQGGYTF. The V call is TRBV7-6, the J call TRBJ1-2; perhaps TRBD1 as D (6 bases). This CDR3 has 12 amino acids. V was shortened by 2 bases and J by 8 bases, with 9 bases between the two germline ends. Germline V CDR1 and CDR2: SGHVS, FNYEAQ.

The CDR3 nucleotides read TGTGCCATCAGCAGGGCAGGGGGCTATGGCTACACCTTC. Translated, it gives CAISRAGGYGYTF. The chain carries TRBV10-3 and TRBJ1-2; TRBD1 matches 7 bases. V trimming: 6 bases; J trimming: 4 bases; junction bases outside the gene matches: 5. Germline V CDR1 and CDR2: ENHRY, SYGVKD. This CDR3 has 13 residues.

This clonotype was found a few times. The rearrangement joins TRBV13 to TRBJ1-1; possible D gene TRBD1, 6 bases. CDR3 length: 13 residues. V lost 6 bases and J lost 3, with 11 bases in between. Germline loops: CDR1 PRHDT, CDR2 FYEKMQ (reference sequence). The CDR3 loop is CASREQGDTEAFF. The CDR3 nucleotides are TGTGCCAGCAGGGAACAGGGAGACACTGAAGCTTTCTTT.

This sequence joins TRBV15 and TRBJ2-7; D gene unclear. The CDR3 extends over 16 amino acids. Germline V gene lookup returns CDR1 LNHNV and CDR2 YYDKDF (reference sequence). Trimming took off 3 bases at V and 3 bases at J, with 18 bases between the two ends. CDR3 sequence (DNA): TGTGCCACCAGCAGCCAAGTCTTAGGACCATTCTACGAGCAGTACTTC. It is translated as CATSSQVLGPFYEQYF. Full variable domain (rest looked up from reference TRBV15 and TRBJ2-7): DAMVIQNPRYQVTQFGKPVTLSCSQTLNHNVMYWYQQKSSQAPKLLFHYYDKDFNNEADTPDNFQSRRPNTSFCFLDIRSPGLGDTAMYLCATSSQVLGPFYEQYFGPGTRLTVT.

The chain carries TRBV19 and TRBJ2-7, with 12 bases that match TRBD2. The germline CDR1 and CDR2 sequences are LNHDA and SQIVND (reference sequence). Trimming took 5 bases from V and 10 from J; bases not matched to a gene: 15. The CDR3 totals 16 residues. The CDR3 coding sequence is TGTGCCAGTAGTGCCTCCCTAGCGGGAGGGCCCGGGGCCCAGTACTTC. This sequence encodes CASSASLAGGPGAQYF.

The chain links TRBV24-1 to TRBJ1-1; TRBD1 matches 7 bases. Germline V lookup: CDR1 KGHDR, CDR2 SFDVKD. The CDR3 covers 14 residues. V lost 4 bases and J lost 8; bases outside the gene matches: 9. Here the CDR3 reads CATSELRDSQEAFF. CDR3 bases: TGTGCCACCAGTGAGCTCCGGGACAGTCAAGAAGCTTTCTTT.

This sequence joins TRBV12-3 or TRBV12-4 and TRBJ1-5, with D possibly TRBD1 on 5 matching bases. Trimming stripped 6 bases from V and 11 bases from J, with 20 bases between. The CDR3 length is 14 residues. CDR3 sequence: CASRGQWAGETQHF. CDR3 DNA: TGTGCCAGCAGGGGGCAGTGGGCCGGTGAGACCCAGCATTTT.

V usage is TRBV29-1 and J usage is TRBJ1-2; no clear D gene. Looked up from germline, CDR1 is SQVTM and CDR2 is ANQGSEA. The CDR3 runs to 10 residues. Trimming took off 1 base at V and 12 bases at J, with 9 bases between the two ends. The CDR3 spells CSVEGTADTF. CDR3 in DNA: TGCAGCGTTGAAGGAACGGCCGACACCTTC.

In nucleotides, the CDR3 is TGTGCCAGCAGCCTCAGCTACTCACGACAATCAACTAATGAAAAACTGTTTTTT. Translating gives CASSLSYSRQSTNEKLFF. The J gene is TRBJ1-4, the V gene TRBV11-3; D not resolved. The germline V gene encodes CDR1 SGHNT and CDR2 YENEEA. V gave up 5 bases and J gave up 0 bases, with 19 bases separating them. The CDR3 consists of 18 residues.

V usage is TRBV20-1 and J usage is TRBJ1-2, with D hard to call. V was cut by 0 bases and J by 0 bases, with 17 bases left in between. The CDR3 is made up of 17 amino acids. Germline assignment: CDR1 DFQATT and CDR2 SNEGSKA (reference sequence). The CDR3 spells CSARDFARTIANYGYTF. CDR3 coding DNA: TGCAGTGCTAGAGATTTCGCGCGGACGATAGCTAACTATGGCTACACCTTC.

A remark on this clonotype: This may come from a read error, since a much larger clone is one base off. DNA of the CDR3: TGTGCCAGCAGCTTCGGGACAGGGGGCGTTCATGAAAAACTGCTTTTT. It translates to CASSFGTGGVHEKLLF. The chain recombines TRBV9 with TRBJ1-4; 12 positions agree with TRBD1. The CDR3 consists of 16 residues. CDR1 is SGDLS and CDR2 is YYNGEE in the germline V gene. The full variable domain, rest sourced from reference TRBV9 and TRBJ1-4, is DSGVTQTPKHLITATGQRVTLRCSPRSGDLSVYWYQQSLDQGLQFLIQYYNGEERAKGNILERFSAQQFPDLHSELNLSSLELGDSALYFCASSFGTGGVHEKLLFGSGTQLSVL.

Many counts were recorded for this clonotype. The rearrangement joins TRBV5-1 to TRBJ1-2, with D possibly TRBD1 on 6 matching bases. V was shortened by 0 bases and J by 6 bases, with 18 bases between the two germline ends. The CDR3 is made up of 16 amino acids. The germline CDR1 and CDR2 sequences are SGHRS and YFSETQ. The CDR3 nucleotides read TGCGCCAGCAGCTTGGGACCACAGGGCCTAGGTGATGGCTACACCTTC. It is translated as CASSLGPQGLGDGYTF.

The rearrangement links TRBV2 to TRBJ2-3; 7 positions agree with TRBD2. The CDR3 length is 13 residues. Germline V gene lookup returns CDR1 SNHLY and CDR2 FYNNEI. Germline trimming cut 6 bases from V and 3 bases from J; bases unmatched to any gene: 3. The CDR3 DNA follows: TGTGCCAGCAGCGGACTAGTGACAGATACGCAGTATTTT. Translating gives CASSGLVTDTQYF.

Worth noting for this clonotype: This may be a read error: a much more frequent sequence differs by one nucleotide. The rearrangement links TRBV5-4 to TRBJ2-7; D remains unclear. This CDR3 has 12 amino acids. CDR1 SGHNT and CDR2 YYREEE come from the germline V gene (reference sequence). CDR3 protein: CASSLIASEQCF. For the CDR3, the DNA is TGTGCCAGCAGCTTGATAGCCTCCGAGCAGTGCTTC.

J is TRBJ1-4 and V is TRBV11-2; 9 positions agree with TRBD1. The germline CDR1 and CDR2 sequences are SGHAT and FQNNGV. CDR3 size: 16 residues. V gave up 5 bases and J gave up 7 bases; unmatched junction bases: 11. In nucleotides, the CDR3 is TGTGCCAGCAGCCAACCCAAGACAGGGGGAGGTGAAAAACTGTTTTTT. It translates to CASSQPKTGGGEKLFF.

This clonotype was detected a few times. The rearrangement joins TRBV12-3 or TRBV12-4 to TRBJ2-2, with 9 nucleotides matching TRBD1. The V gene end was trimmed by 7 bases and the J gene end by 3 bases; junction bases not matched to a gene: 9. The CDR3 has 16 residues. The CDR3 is CASNRRDRAYTGELFF. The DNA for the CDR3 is TGTGCCAGCAATCGTAGGGACAGGGCTTACACCGGGGAGCTGTTTTTT.

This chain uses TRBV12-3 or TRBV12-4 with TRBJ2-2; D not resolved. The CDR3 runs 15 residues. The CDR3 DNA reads TGTGCTAGTGCCCTTCTGGGGATACGAACCGGGGAGCTGTTTTTT. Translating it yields CASALLGIRTGELFF.

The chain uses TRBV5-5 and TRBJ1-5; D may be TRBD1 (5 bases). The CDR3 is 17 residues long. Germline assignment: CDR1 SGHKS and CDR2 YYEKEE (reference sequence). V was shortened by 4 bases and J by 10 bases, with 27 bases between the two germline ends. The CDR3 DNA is TGTGCCAGCAGCCTACTACAAGTCCAGGGACCTTTGCGCCCCCAGCATTTT. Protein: CASSLLQVQGPLRPQHF.

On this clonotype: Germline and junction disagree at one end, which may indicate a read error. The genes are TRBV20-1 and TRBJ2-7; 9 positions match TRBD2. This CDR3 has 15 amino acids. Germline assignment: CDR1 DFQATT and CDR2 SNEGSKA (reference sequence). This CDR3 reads CSTRGRTSASYEQYF. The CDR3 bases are TGCAGTACTAGAGGCCGGACTAGCGCCTCCTACGAGCAGTACTTC.

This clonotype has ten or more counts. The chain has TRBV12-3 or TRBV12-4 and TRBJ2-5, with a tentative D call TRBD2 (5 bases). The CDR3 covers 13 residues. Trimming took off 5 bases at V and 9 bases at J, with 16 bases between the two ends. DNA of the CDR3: TGTGCCAGCAGTGGGTGGGCGACCGGGGCCCAGTACTTC. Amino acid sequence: CASSGWATGAQYF.

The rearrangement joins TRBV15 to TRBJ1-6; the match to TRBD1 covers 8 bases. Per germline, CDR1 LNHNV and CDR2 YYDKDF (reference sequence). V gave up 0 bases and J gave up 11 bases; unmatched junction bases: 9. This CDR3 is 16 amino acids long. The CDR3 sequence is CATSREPDRGLTPLHF. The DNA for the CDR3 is TGTGCCACCAGCAGAGAACCCGACAGGGGCTTGACACCCCTCCACTTT.

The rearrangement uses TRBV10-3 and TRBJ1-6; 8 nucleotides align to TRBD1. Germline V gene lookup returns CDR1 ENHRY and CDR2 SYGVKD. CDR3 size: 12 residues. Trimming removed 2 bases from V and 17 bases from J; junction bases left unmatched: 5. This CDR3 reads CAISEPGTGIHF. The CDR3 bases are TGTGCCATCAGTGAGCCCGGGACAGGCATCCACTTT.

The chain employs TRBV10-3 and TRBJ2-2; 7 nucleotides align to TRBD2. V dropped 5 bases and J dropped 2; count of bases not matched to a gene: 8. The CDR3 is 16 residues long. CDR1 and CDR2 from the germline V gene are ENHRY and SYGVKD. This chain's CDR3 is CAISLGTTINTGELFF. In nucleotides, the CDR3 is TGTGCCATCAGTCTCGGGACTACCATAAACACCGGGGAGCTGTTTTTT.

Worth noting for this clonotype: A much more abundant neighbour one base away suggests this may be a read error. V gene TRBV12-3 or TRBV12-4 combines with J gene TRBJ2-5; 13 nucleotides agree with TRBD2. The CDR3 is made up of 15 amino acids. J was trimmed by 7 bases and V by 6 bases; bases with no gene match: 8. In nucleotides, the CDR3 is TGTGCCAGCAGCCGACTAGCGGGAGGTAAAGGGACCCAGTACTTC. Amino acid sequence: CASSRLAGGKGTQYF.

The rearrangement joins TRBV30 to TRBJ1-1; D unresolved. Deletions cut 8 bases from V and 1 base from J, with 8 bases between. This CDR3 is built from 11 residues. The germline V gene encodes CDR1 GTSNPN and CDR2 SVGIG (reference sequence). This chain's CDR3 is CAIQPNTEAFF. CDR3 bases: TGTGCCATTCAGCCGAACACTGAAGCTTTCTTT.

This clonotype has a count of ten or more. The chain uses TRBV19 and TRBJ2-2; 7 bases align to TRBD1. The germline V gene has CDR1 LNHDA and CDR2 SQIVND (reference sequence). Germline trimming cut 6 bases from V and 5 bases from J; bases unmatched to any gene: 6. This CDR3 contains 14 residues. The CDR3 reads CASSVRDRTGELFF. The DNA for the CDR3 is TGTGCCAGTAGCGTCCGGGACAGAACCGGGGAGCTGTTTTTT.